This TCR beta chain comes out of a study of monozygotic twins with inflammatory bowel disease. This CDR3 spans 12 amino acids. TCRdb reprocessed the 5' RACE reads; each CDR3 protein has one entry and no DNA is given. This sample lists about 93,000 distinct CDR3 sequences; its ten largest clones have around 7%. The source material was blood. This sequence was found in a human donor with ulcerative colitis or Crohn's disease, or a healthy co-twin of an affected twin (not recorded which). V and J are TRBV12-3 or TRBV12-4 and TRBJ2-5; the TRBD1 assignment by TCRdb is unverifiable without DNA. This chain's CDR3 is CASSLARGPQYF.